This entry describes one T cell receptor beta chain. No antigen is known for it. These data originate in a study of memory B cells and T cells in multiple sclerosis. General study results and limits: Normalization was needed because clone-set size differences affected shared clonotype counts.

The germline V gene encodes CDR1 KGHSY and CDR2 FQNENV. V was pared by 1 base and J by 6 bases, with 10 bases between. The CDR3 length is 13 residues. Data came from immunoSEQ multiplex PCR; TCRdb stores just in-frame clones and leaves some out. The sample has approximately 14,000 clones; approximately 69% are singletons. The receptor was derived from a human donor with multiple sclerosis. The sequencing sample was made of memory (CD45RO+) CD4+ T cells from blood. The V gene is TRBV16, the J gene TRBJ2-7; D unresolved. CDR3 nucleotides: TGTGCCAGCAGCCAATTTCTGGCTGGCGAGCAGTACTTC. Its translation is CASSQFLAGEQYF.